The rows below give T cell receptor beta chains drawn from one sample of a study of cytomegalovirus exposure and HLA in healthy donors. Generated by immunoSEQ multiplex PCR, the TCRdb table keeps only in-frame clones and is missing some. In the table there are some 87,000 clones, around 78% of which are singletons. The material sequenced was PBMCs. The receptors here all came from a man aged 18 to 29 in good health and CMV-seropositive. CDR3s include the opening cysteine and the closing phenylalanine or tryptophan. The order of the fields is J gene, V gene, CDR3 protein.

TRBJ2-4	TRBV6-5	CASSSSGNIQYF
TRBJ2-7	TRBV28	CATTFRDRGYEQYF
TRBJ2-1	TRBV6-5	CASSYQTSGNEQFF
TRBJ2-6	TRBV13	CASSLPGGAGANVLTF
TRBJ2-2	TRBV9	CASSPFGLDTGELFF
TRBJ1-2	TRBV4-1	CASSQVPGYGYTF
TRBJ2-7	TRBV6-5	CASSVQGGATYEQYF
TRBJ2-1	TRBV6-5	CASGHGGEQFF
TRBJ1-4	TRBV6-6	CASRYGGMTNEKLFF
TRBJ1-1	TRBV29-1	CSGQVTGRTEAFF
TRBJ2-5	TRBV11-3	CASSLTRGETQYF
TRBJ2-7	TRBV6-5	CASSYMGGPGEQYF
TRBJ1-1	TRBV11-2	CASSAGIPNTEAFF
TRBJ1-1	TRBV27	CASGRDRATEAFF
TRBJ2-1	TRBV6-6	CASSSTPDNYNEQFF
TRBJ1-3	TRBV28	CASSFRTGAYTIYF
TRBJ2-5	TRBV19	CASSHLAGGQETQYF
TRBJ1-5	TRBV6-6	CASSPRGPLVAQPQHF
TRBJ2-1	TRBV15	CATSRQTSGPDEQFF
TRBJ2-3	TRBV4-1	CASSQRTSGSTDTQYF
TRBJ2-3	TRBV7-6	CASSRLESLGTDTQYF
TRBJ1-4	TRBV4-1	CASSLQQGYSNEKLFF
TRBJ2-1	TRBV11-2	CASNLIGQGYNEQFF
TRBJ2-7	TRBV13	CASSSSGSVEQYF
TRBJ2-1	TRBV4-2	CASSQDSFSGSLHNEQFF
TRBJ2-5	TRBV5-1	CASSLAPSGRPSQETQYF